This T cell receptor (beta chain) is from a study of PD-1 blockade in classical Hodgkin lymphoma. Turning to this clone: Its antigen is not known.

The CDR3 loop spans 16 amino acids. Germline assignment: CDR1 SGHRS and CDR2 YFSETQ. V lost 4 bases and J lost 3; bases outside the gene matches: 8. Noted time point: newly diagnosed, previously untreated cHL patient sample. Newly diagnosed classical Hodgkin lymphoma PBMCs, still untreated, provided the comparison samples. The method was immunoSEQ multiplex PCR; TCRdb's version includes in-frame clones alone and lacks a portion of them. The sample includes tens of thousands of clones, approximately 90% of them seen just once. General observations from the study: At baseline, newly diagnosed patients reportedly showed less TCR diversity than healthy donors.

The sequence was obtained from a human donor with classical Hodgkin lymphoma. The chain recombines TRBV5-1 with TRBJ2-2; TRBD1 matches at 8 bases. The sequencing input was peripheral blood mononuclear cells (PBMCs). The CDR3 bases are TGCGCCAGCAGCCAGACTCCGGGACAGGACACCGGGGAGCTGTTTTTT. Encoded protein: CASSQTPGQDTGELFF.